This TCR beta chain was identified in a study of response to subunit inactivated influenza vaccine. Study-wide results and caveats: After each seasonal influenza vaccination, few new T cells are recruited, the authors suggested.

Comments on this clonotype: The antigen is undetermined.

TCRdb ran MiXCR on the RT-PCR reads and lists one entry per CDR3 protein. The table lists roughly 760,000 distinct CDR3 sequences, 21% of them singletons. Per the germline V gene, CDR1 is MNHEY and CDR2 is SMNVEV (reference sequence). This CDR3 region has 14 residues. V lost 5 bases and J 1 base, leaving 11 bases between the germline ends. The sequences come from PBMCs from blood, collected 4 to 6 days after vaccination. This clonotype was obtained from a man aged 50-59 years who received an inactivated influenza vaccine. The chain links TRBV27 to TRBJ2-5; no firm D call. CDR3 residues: CASSTPGRQETQYF. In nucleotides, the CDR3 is TGTGCCAGCAGTACTCCCGGGCGCCAAGAGACCCAGTACTTC.